The 30 T cell receptor beta chains given below trace back to one sample, sequenced in a study of blood T cell repertoires in COVID-19. Generated by immunoSEQ multiplex PCR, the TCRdb table keeps only in-frame clones and is missing some. The table has under 40,000 clones, approximately 80% seen once; the top ten hold 14%. The specimen was peripheral blood. These receptors were obtained from a woman aged 70-85 years with acute or convalescent COVID-19.

The rearrangement joins TRBV28 to TRBJ1-4; perhaps TRBD1 as D (5 bases). The V end lost 3 bases, the J end lost 8 bases, and 7 bases lay between the germline ends. Germline assignment: CDR1 MDHEN and CDR2 SYDVKM. This CDR3 spans 12 amino acids. The CDR3 protein is CASSLAGEKLFF. The DNA of the CDR3 is TGTGCCAGCAGTTTGGCAGGGGAAAAACTGTTTTTT.

The chain employs TRBV6-5 and TRBJ2-7, with TRBD2 matching 12 bases. In germline, CDR1 is MNHEY, CDR2 SVGAGI. This CDR3 region has 14 residues. V shed 6 bases, J shed 4 bases, and the junction held 4 bases outside the gene matches. The DNA for the CDR3 is TGTGCCAGCAGGATGACTAGCGGGAGATACGAGCAGTACTTC. Residues: CASRMTSGRYEQYF.

The chain employs TRBV3-1 (or the pseudogene TRBV3-2) and TRBJ2-7; 7 bases line up with TRBD1. The CDR3 has 17 amino acids. Germline V gene sequence: CDR1 LGHDT, CDR2 YNNKEL (reference sequence). V lost 1 base, J lost 0 bases, and 9 bases stayed unmatched. The chain's CDR3 is CASSQARGPGGSYEQYF. The DNA for the CDR3 is TGTGCCAGCAGCCAAGCAAGGGGGCCAGGGGGCTCCTACGAGCAGTACTTC.

This clone was counted between two and nine times. This rearrangement joins TRBV6-5 to TRBJ1-3; 7 positions match TRBD1. The CDR3 has 14 residues. Trimming removed 8 bases from V and 0 bases from J; junction bases left unmatched: 4. The V gene's germline CDR1 is MNHEY and CDR2 SVGAGI. Here the CDR3 DNA reads TGTGCCAGCGGGGGACAGAGCTCTGGAAACACCATATATTTT. Protein product: CASGGQSSGNTIYF.

The chain couples TRBV10-3 to TRBJ2-1, with D perhaps TRBD2 (6 bases). The CDR3 totals 13 residues. The ends were cut back, 7 bases at V and 5 bases at J, with 12 bases in the middle. Germline V lookup: CDR1 ENHRY, CDR2 SYGVKD. CDR3 in amino acids: CAIISAGNNEQFF. CDR3 in DNA: TGTGCCATCATATCGGCGGGGAACAATGAGCAGTTCTTC.

The chain has TRBV21-1 and TRBJ1-4. TRBV21-1 is described as a pseudogene. The CDR3 has 22 residues. The CDR3 sequence is CASNEKPGGELQILGRGEKLFF. CDR3 coding DNA: TGTGCCAGCAACGAAAAGCCCGGGGGGGAACTCCAAATCCTTGGTCGCGGTGAAAAACTGTTTTTT.

In its sample, this clone was seen once. The chain recombines TRBV5-6 with TRBJ2-5, with D tentatively TRBD2 (6 bases). This CDR3 is built from 16 residues. The germline V and J ends were trimmed by 1 base and 2 bases, with 15 bases remaining between them. CDR1 is SGHDT, CDR2 YYEEEE, per germline. CDR3 bases: TGTGCCAGCAGCTTGCATCCGGTACTAGCACAAGAGACCCAGTACTTC. Amino acid sequence: CASSLHPVLAQETQYF.

The chain is built from TRBV7-9 and TRBJ2-1, with 14 nucleotides matching TRBD2. CDR3 size: 18 residues. Losses at the gene ends were 4 bases for V and 1 base for J; bases not matched to a gene: 6. Looked up from germline, CDR1 is SEHNR and CDR2 is FQNEAQ (reference sequence). As DNA, the CDR3 is TGTGCCAGCAGCTCAACCGGGACTAGCGGGAGTTCCTACAATGAGCAGTTCTTC. This codes for CASSSTGTSGSSYNEQFF.

The chain combines TRBV5-1 with TRBJ1-6; 9 nucleotides align to TRBD1. The germline CDR1 and CDR2 sequences are SGHRS and YFSETQ. CDR3 size: 14 residues. V lost 4 bases, J lost 9 bases, and 5 bases stayed unmatched. The CDR3 here is CASSPGTGSSPLHF. For the CDR3, the DNA is TGCGCCAGCAGCCCAGGGACAGGGAGTTCACCCCTCCACTTT.

J is TRBJ2-7 and V is TRBV3-1 (or the pseudogene TRBV3-2); D unclear. The CDR3 covers 14 residues. Trimming removed 2 bases at V and 0 bases at J, with 8 bases between. CDR1 is LGHDT, CDR2 YNNKEL, per germline (reference sequence). CDR3 sequence: CASSQSWSSYEQYF. The DNA for the CDR3 is TGTGCCAGCAGCCAATCATGGAGCTCCTACGAGCAGTACTTC.

The chain carries TRBV7-6 and TRBJ1-1; 9 bases match TRBD1. Germline lookup yields CDR1 SGHVS and CDR2 FNYEAQ. The length of the CDR3 is 13 residues. With V trimmed by 7 bases and J by 11 bases, 11 bases remained unmatched. CDR3 DNA sequence: TGTGCCAGCATTCCGAAACAGGGGGCAGAGGCTTTCTTT. Residues: CASIPKQGAEAFF.

The chain couples TRBV4-1 to TRBJ1-4; the match to TRBD1 covers 7 bases. Trimming at V came to 0 bases and at J to 3 bases, leaving 4 bases not matched to a gene. CDR3 size: 16 residues. In germline, CDR1 is MGHRA, CDR2 YSYEKL. The CDR3 DNA reads as TGCGCCAGCAGCCAAGATCGAGGGACAGCTAATGAAAAACTGTTTTTT. This codes for CASSQDRGTANEKLFF.

V usage is TRBV11-2 and J usage is TRBJ2-1; unclear D gene. Looked up from germline, CDR1 is SGHAT and CDR2 is FQNNGV. With 5 bases removed from V and 1 base from J, the gap between germline ends came to 12 bases. The CDR3 length is 15 residues. DNA for the CDR3: TGTGCCAGCAGCCCGAGAATATATTCCTACAATGAGCAGTTCTTC. Protein sequence: CASSPRIYSYNEQFF.

The V call is TRBV7-8, the J call TRBJ1-4; 8 bases are shared with TRBD1. The CDR3 length is 18 residues. Unmatched junction bases numbered 9, after V lost 3 bases and J lost 0 bases. Germline V CDR1 and CDR2: SGHVS, FQNEAQ. As DNA, the CDR3 is TGTGCCAGCAGCTTTATATACAGGGGGGGAGCAACTAATGAAAAACTGTTTTTT. It specifies CASSFIYRGGATNEKLFF.

V usage is TRBV28 and J usage is TRBJ1-6, with D perhaps matching TRBD1 (5 bases). The ends were cut back, 4 bases at V and 8 bases at J, with 9 bases in the middle. Germline CDR1 reads MDHEN; CDR2 reads SYDVKM. The CDR3 runs 13 residues. The CDR3 reads CASSSGGDSPLHF. DNA for the CDR3: TGTGCCAGCAGTTCCGGAGGGGATTCACCCCTCCACTTT.

This clone was seen only once. The chain joins TRBV5-6 to TRBJ1-2; D unclear. Trimming left V 1 base short and J 7 bases short, with 5 bases between. CDR1 and CDR2 from the germline V gene are SGHDT and YYEEEE. The length of the CDR3 is 11 residues. This CDR3 reads CASSLSSGYTF. The CDR3, as DNA: TGTGCCAGCAGCTTGTCCTCTGGCTACACCTTC. Complete variable domain (other parts from reference TRBV5-6 and TRBJ1-2): DAGVTQSPTHLIKTRGQQVTLRCSPKSGHDTVSWYQQALGQGPQFIFQYYEEEERQRGNFPDRFSGHQFPNYSSELNVNALLLGDSALYLCASSLSSGYTFGSGTRLTVV.

This clone was detected a few times. The rearrangement links TRBV7-2 to TRBJ1-2; no definite D call. The V gene lost 4 bases and the J gene lost 8 bases, with 11 bases spanning the gap. This CDR3 contains 12 residues. Germline V gene data show CDR1 as SGHTA and CDR2 as FQGNSA. Here the CDR3 DNA reads TGTGCCAGCAGCTCCCGGACTGTAGGCTACACCTTC. Residues: CASSSRTVGYTF.

The chain couples TRBV7-2 to TRBJ2-2; D may be TRBD2 (6 bases). V was trimmed by 6 bases and J by 2 bases, leaving 19 bases between them. Germline V gives CDR1 SGHTA, CDR2 FQGNSA. The CDR3 runs 17 residues. The CDR3 protein is CASSPTGVLLNTGELFF. The DNA of the CDR3 is TGTGCCAGCAGTCCCACGGGGGTCCTCTTAAACACCGGGGAGCTGTTTTTT.

The CDR3 DNA reads TGTGCCAGCAGCCAAAAAGCGGGAGTAACAGATACGCAGTATTTT. Its translation: CASSQKAGVTDTQYF. The J gene is TRBJ2-3, the V gene TRBV4-2; 8 bases fit TRBD2. V shed 2 bases, J shed 3 bases, and the junction held 4 bases outside the gene matches. The CDR3 totals 15 residues. The germline V gene has CDR1 LGHNA and CDR2 YNFKEQ.

The rearrangement joins TRBV5-6 to TRBJ2-1; D ambiguous. CDR1 is SGHDT, CDR2 YYEEEE, per germline. Trimming pared 0 bases from V and 9 bases from J, leaving 13 bases between. CDR3 length: 14 amino acids. The CDR3: CASSLGLRASEQFF. CDR3 sequence (DNA): TGTGCCAGCAGCTTGGGTCTGCGAGCGTCTGAGCAGTTCTTC.

The chain recombines TRBV10-3 with TRBJ2-5, with 8 bases aligning to TRBD1. V gave up 3 bases and J gave up 3 bases; unmatched junction bases: 9. Germline V gives CDR1 ENHRY, CDR2 SYGVKD. The CDR3 runs 16 residues. The CDR3 sequence: CAISDPGETGEETQYF. Written as DNA, the CDR3 is TGTGCCATCAGTGACCCGGGCGAGACAGGGGAAGAGACCCAGTACTTC.

The V call is TRBV4-1, the J call TRBJ2-7; TRBD2 aligns across 13 bases. The CDR3 consists of 18 residues. Germline V gene sequence: CDR1 MGHRA, CDR2 YSYEKL. V shed 0 bases and J 3 bases; nucleotides not matched to a gene: 8. CDR3 protein: CASSQDPGGLAGNYEQYF. CDR3 bases: TGCGCCAGCAGCCAAGATCCAGGGGGACTAGCGGGAAACTACGAGCAGTACTTC.

V gene TRBV6-5 combines with J gene TRBJ1-2; no definite D call. Trimming took off 6 bases at V and 8 bases at J, with 16 bases between the two ends. This CDR3 is built from 13 residues. Germline V CDR1 and CDR2: MNHEY, SVGAGI. This chain's CDR3 is CASSPDWREGYTF. The CDR3 DNA reads TGTGCCAGCAGCCCGGACTGGCGGGAAGGCTACACCTTC.

The chain couples TRBV4-2 to TRBJ2-5; possible D gene TRBD1, 6 bases. CDR1 is LGHNA and CDR2 is YNFKEQ in the germline V gene. CDR3 length: 14 residues. Trimming cost V 5 bases and J 5 bases, with 15 bases left between them. The CDR3 reads CASSETQGSETQYF. Here the CDR3 DNA reads TGTGCCAGCAGCGAAACACAGGGTAGTGAGACCCAGTACTTC.

The chain uses TRBV6-6 and TRBJ1-2; weak D call: TRBD1 (5 bases). This CDR3 spans 11 amino acids. The V gene's germline CDR1 is MNHNY and CDR2 SVGAGI (reference sequence). With 2 bases removed from V and 10 bases from J, the gap between germline ends came to 8 bases. CDR3 DNA: TGTGCCAGCAGTTACCGACAGTACTACACCTTC. It specifies CASSYRQYYTF.

This clone was seen more than once but under ten times. V is TRBV18 and J is TRBJ1-4, with 7 bases aligning to TRBD1. Germline trimming cut 0 bases from V and 9 bases from J; bases unmatched to any gene: 1. In germline, CDR1 is KGHSH, CDR2 LQKENI. This CDR3 region has 13 residues. The CDR3: CASSPPQGQKLFF. The CDR3, as DNA: TGTGCCAGCTCACCACCACAGGGGCAAAAACTGTTTTTT. The complete variable domain, with remaining parts taken from reference TRBV18 and TRBJ1-4, reads NAGVMQNPRHLVRRRGQEARLRCSPMKGHSHVYWYRQLPEEGLKFMVYLQKENIIDESGMPKERFSAEFPKEGPSILRIQQVVRGDSAAYFCASSPPQGQKLFFGSGTQLSVL.

The chain has TRBV18 and TRBJ2-2, with 10 positions matching TRBD2. J gave up 2 bases and V 3 bases, and 9 bases lay outside the gene matches. Germline V gene data show CDR1 as KGHSH and CDR2 as LQKENI. The CDR3 contains 18 residues. CDR3 nucleotide sequence: TGTGCCAGCTCACCTCGGGCTAGCGGGGGCGATAACACCGGGGAGCTGTTTTTT. Its translation: CASSPRASGGDNTGELFF.

The chain recombines TRBV7-9 with TRBJ2-7; D might be TRBD2 (6 bases). The CDR3 has 15 amino acids. CDR1 is SEHNR, CDR2 FQNEAQ, per germline (reference sequence). V was trimmed by 0 bases and J by 6 bases, leaving 15 bases between them. The CDR3 region is CASSLARGAQSEQYF. CDR3 in DNA: TGTGCCAGCAGCTTAGCGCGGGGAGCTCAATCCGAGCAGTACTTC.

CDR3 in amino acids: CASKGSAVGGYEQYF. The CDR3 DNA is TGTGCCAGTAAGGGTTCGGCAGTAGGGGGATACGAGCAGTACTTC. The V call is TRBV19, the J call TRBJ2-7, with D tentatively TRBD1 (6 bases). Per germline, CDR1 LNHDA and CDR2 SQIVND (reference sequence). Trimming stripped 7 bases from V and 4 bases from J, with 20 bases between. CDR3 length: 15 amino acids.

The gene calls are TRBV10-3 and TRBJ1-1; 8 nucleotides match TRBD1. Germline V CDR1 and CDR2: ENHRY, SYGVKD. The CDR3 spans 13 residues. The V gene end was trimmed by 3 bases and the J gene end by 6 bases; junction bases not matched to a gene: 3. In nucleotides, the CDR3 is TGTGCCATCAGTGATGGACAGGGCGCTGAAGCTTTCTTT. It specifies CAISDGQGAEAFF.